This T cell receptor beta chain is drawn from a study of siplizumab effects on memory and regulatory T cells. Study-wide findings and caveats: Alloreactive CD4+ clones that could be mapped were on average approximately 69% Treg-derived with siplizumab, against over 25% in controls. Proliferating siplizumab-culture Treg suppressive function went unconfirmed. Apparently key alloresponse contributors, naive T cells also seemed more diverse than memory cells.

Produced via immunoSEQ multiplex PCR; TCRdb's table is partial and in-frame only. The table has around 100,000 clones, approximately 91% seen once; the top ten hold more than 10%. V shed 1 base and J shed 8 bases, with 8 bases lying between them. This CDR3 has 13 amino acids. The germline gives CDR1 SEHNR, CDR2 FQNEAQ (reference sequence). As concerns this clone: The antigen is undetermined.

This sequence joins TRBV7-9 and TRBJ1-4; TRBD1 is a possible D gene (6 bases). This TCR was recovered from a human donor in good health. Sequenced sample: non-Treg CD4+ T cells sorted from blood. Here the CDR3 DNA reads TGTGCCAGCAGCTTAGGGACAGAAGAAAAACTGTTTTTT. Its translation: CASSLGTEEKLFF.